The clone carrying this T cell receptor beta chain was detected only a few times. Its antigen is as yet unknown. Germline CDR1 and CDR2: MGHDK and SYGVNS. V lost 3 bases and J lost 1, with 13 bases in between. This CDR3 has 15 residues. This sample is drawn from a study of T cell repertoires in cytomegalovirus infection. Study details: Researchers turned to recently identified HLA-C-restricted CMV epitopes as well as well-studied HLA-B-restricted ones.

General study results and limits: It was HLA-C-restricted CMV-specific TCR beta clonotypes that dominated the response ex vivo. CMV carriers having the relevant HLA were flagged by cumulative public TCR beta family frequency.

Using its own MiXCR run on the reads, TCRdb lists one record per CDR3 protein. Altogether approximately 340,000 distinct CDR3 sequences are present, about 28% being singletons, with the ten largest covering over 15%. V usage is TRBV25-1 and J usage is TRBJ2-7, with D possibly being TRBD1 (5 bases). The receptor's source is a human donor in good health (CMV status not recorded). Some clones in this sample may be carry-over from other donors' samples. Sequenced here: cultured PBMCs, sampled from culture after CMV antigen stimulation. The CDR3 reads CASSDLGQGSYEQYF. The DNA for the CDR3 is TGTGCCAGCAGTGATTTAGGGCAGGGTTCCTACGAGCAGTACTTC.